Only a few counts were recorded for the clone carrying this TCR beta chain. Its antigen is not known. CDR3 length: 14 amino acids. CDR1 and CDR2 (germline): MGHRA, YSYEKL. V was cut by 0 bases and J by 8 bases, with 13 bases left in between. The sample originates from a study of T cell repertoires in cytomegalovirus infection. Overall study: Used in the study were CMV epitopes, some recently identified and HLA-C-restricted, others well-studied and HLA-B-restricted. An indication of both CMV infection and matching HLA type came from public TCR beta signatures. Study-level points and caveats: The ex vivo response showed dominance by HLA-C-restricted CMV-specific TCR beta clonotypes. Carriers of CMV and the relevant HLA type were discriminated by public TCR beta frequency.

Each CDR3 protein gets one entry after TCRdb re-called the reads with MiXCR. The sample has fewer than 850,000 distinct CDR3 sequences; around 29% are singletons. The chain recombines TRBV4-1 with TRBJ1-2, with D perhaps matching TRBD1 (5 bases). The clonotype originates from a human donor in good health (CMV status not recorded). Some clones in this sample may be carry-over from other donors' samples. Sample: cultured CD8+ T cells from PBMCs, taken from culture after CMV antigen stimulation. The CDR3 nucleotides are TGCGCCAGCAGCCAAGATGGCCAGGGAGTCGGCTACACCTTC. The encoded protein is CASSQDGQGVGYTF.